The clone carrying this T cell receptor beta chain was observed at least ten times. The sample belongs to a study of patients and donors after allogeneic stem cell transplantation. TCRdb processed the RT-PCR reads anew with MiXCR; each CDR3 protein has one entry. The data show about 87,000 distinct CDR3 sequences, roughly 4.9% seen once. V gave up 3 bases and J gave up 2 bases; unmatched junction bases: 6. This CDR3 is built from 15 residues. Germline values: CDR1 DFQATT, CDR2 SNEGSKA (reference sequence). V is TRBV20-1 and J is TRBJ2-3; TRBD2 matches 9 bases. The sample taken for sequencing was blood, either unsorted or a sorted T cell fraction (not recorded which). This sequence was found in a human donor who was either an allogeneic HSCT recipient or a stem cell or donor lymphocyte infusion donor (not recorded which). It is not recorded whose cells these are; they may come from a transplant donor. CDR3 in amino acids: CSASSGSHLTDTQYF. CDR3 DNA sequence: TGCAGTGCTAGTAGCGGGAGCCACCTCACAGATACGCAGTATTTT.